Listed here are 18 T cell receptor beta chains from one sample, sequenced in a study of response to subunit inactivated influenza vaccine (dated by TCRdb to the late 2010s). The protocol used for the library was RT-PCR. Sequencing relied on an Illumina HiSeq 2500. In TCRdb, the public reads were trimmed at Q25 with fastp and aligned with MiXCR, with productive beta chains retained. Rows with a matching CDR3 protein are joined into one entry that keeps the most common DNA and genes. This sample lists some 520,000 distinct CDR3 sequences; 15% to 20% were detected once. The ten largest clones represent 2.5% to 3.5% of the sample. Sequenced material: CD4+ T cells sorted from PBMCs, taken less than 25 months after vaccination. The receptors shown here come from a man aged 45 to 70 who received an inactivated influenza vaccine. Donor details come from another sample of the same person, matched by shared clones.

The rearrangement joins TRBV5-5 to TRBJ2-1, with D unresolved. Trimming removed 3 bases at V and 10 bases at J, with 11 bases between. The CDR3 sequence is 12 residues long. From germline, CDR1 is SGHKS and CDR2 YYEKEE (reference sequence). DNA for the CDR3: TGTGCCAGCAGCTCGTTAGTTGGGGAGCAGTTCTTC. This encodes CASSSLVGEQFF.

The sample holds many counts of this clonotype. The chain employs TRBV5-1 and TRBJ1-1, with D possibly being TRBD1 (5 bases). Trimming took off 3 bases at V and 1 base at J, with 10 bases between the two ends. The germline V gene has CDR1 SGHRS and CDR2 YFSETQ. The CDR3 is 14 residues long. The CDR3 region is CASSWGRRNTEAFF. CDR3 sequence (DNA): TGCGCCAGCAGCTGGGGACGCAGGAACACTGAAGCTTTCTTT.

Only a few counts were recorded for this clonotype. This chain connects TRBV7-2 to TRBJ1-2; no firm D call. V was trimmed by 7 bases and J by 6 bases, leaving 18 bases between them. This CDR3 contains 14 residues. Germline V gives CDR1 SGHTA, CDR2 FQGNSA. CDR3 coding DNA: TGTGCCAGCAACGTAGGTTTATGGGGAGATGGCTACACCTTC. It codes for CASNVGLWGDGYTF.

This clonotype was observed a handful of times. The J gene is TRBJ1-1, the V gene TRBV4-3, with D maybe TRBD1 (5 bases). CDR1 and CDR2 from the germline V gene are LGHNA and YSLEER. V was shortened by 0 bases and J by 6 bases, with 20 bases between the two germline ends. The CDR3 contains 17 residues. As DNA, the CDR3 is TGCGCCAGCAGCCAAGAGGGGGGATTGCGGTGGAGGGCTGAAGCTTTCTTT. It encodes CASSQEGGLRWRAEAFF.

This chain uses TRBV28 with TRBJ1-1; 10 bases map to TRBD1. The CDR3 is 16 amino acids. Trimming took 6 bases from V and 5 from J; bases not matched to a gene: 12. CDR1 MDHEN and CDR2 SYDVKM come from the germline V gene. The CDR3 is CASRRGDRGVRTEAFF. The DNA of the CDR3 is TGTGCCAGCAGACGAGGGGACAGGGGCGTCCGGACTGAAGCTTTCTTT.

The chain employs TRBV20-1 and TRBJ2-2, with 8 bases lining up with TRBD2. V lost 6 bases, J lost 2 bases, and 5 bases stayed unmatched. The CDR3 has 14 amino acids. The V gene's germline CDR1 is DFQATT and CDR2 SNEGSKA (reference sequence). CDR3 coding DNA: TGCAGTGCGGCGCGGGGGGCAAACACCGGGGAGCTGTTTTTT. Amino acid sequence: CSAARGANTGELFF.

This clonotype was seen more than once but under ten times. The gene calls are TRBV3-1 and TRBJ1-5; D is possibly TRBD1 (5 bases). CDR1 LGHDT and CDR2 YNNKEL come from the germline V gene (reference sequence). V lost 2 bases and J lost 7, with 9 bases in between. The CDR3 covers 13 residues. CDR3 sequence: CASSQMRQQPQHF. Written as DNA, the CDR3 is TGTGCCAGCAGCCAAATGAGACAGCAGCCCCAGCATTTT.

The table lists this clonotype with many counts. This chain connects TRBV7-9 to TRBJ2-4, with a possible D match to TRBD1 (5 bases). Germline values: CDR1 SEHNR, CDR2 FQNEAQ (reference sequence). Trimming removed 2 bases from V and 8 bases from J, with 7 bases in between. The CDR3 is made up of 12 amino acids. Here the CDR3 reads CASSLQGYIQYF. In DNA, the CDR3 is TGTGCCAGCAGCTTACAGGGTTACATTCAGTACTTC.

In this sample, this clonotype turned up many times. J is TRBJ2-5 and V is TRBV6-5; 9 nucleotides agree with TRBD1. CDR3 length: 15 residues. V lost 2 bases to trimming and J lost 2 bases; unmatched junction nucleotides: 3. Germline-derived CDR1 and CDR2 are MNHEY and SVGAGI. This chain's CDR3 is CASSYPGQGQETQYF. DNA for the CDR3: TGTGCCAGCAGTTACCCCGGACAGGGGCAAGAGACCCAGTACTTC.

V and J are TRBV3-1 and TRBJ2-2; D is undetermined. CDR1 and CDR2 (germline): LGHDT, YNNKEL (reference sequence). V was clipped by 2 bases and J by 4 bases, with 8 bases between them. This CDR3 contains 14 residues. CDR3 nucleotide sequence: TGTGCCAGCAGCCAAACTCTAGGCACCGGGGAGCTGTTTTTT. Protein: CASSQTLGTGELFF.

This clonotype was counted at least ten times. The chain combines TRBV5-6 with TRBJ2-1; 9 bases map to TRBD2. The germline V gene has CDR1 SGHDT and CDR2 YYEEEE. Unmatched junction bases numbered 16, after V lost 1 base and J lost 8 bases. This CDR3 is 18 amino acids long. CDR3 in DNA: TGTGCCAGCAGCTTGCGTAGCGGGGGACGAACGGTGGGCGATGAGCAGTTCTTC. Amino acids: CASSLRSGGRTVGDEQFF.

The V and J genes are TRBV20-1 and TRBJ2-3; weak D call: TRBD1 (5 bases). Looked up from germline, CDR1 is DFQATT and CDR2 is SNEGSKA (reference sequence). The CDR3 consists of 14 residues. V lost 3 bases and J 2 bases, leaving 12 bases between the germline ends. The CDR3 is CSASRQYFTDTQYF. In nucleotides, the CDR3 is TGCAGTGCTAGTAGACAGTACTTCACAGATACGCAGTATTTT.

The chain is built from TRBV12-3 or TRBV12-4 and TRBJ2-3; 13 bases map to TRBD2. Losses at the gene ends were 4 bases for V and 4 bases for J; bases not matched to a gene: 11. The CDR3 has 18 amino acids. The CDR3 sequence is CASSSVRTSGGGADTQYF. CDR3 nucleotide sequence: TGTGCCAGCAGTTCTGTCAGGACTAGCGGGGGAGGGGCAGATACGCAGTATTTT.

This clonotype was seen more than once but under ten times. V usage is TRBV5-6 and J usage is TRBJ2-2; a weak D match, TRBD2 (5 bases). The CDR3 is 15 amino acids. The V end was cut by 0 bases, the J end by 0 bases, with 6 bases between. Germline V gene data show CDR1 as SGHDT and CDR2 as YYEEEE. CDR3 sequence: CASSLDGTNTGELFF. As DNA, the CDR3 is TGTGCCAGCAGCTTGGACGGGACGAACACCGGGGAGCTGTTTTTT.

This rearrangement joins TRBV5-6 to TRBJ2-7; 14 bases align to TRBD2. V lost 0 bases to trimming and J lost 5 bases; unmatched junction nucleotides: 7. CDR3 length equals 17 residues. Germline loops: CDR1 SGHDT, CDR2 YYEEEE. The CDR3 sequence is CASSLVTSGRVTDEQYF. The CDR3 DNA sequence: TGTGCCAGCAGCTTGGTGACTAGCGGGAGGGTAACCGACGAGCAGTACTTC.

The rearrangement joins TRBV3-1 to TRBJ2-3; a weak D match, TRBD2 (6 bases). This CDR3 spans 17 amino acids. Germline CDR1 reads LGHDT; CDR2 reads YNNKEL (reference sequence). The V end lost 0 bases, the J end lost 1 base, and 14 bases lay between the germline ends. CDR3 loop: CASSQELLAARTDTQYF. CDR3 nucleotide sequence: TGTGCCAGCAGCCAAGAACTTTTAGCGGCCCGCACAGATACGCAGTATTTT.

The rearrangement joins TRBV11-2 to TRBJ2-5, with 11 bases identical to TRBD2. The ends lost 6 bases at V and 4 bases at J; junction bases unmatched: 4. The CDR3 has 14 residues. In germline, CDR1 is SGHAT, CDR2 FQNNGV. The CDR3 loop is CASSTSGGAETQYF. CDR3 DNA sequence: TGTGCCAGCAGTACTAGCGGGGGTGCAGAGACCCAGTACTTC. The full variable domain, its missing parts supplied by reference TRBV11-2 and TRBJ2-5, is EAGVAQSPRYKIIEKRQSVAFWCNPISGHATLYWYQQILGQGPKLLIQFQNNGVVDDSQLPKDRFSAERLKGVDSTLKIQPAKLEDSAVYLCASSTSGGAETQYFGPGTRLLVL.

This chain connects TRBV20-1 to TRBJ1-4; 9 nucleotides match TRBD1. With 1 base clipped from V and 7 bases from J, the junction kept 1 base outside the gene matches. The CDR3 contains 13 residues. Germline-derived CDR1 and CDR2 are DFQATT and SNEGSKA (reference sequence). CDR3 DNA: TGCAGTGCTAGAGGGGGACAGGGTGAAAAACTGTTTTTT. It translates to CSARGGQGEKLFF.